These 11 T cell receptor beta chains share one sample of origin, sequenced in a study of blood T cell repertoires in COVID-19. Some clones are missing from TCRdb's copy, which holds only in-frame ones; the method was immunoSEQ multiplex PCR. The data show just under 350,000 clones, with 91% seen just once and around 3.5% held by the top ten. Sequencing was carried out using peripheral blood. These receptors were taken from a woman aged 18-30 years who had recovered from COVID-19.

J is TRBJ2-1 and V is TRBV18, with 10 positions matching TRBD2. Per the germline V gene, CDR1 is KGHSH and CDR2 is LQKENI. The V and J ends lost 4 bases and 7 bases, in that order; junction bases with no gene match: 13. This CDR3 comprises 17 residues. DNA for the CDR3: TGTGCCAGCTCACTGTCTAGCGGGAGTACGCTGAGGAATGAGCAGTTCTTC. Its protein product is CASSLSSGSTLRNEQFF.

V gene TRBV2 combines with J gene TRBJ1-5; 7 nucleotides line up with TRBD1. The germline gives CDR1 SNHLY, CDR2 FYNNEI. Trimming cost V 4 bases and J 6 bases; bases outside gene matches: 12. This CDR3 is 16 amino acids long. DNA for the CDR3: TGTGCCAGCAGTGCCCTTGACAGGGCGGCAGGTCAGCCCCAGCATTTT. It codes for CASSALDRAAGQPQHF.

This chain's CDR3 is CSGVTGTGANVLTF. The CDR3 DNA reads as TGCAGCGGTGTGACAGGGACTGGGGCCAACGTCCTGACTTTC. The chain links TRBV29-1 to TRBJ2-6, with 7 bases aligning to TRBD1. Germline CDR1 and CDR2: SQVTM and ANQGSEA. The CDR3 totals 14 residues. V shed 7 bases and J 2 bases; nucleotides not matched to a gene: 5.

CDR3 coding DNA: TGTGCCAGCAGTTCCATTGCCGAGGGGGTCAACTCACCCCTCCACTTT. It yields the protein CASSSIAEGVNSPLHF. The chain employs TRBV6-6 and TRBJ1-6; tentatively, D is TRBD1 (6 bases). The V gene lost 4 bases and the J gene lost 10 bases, with 20 bases spanning the gap. CDR1 and CDR2 (germline): MNHNY, SVGAGI (reference sequence). CDR3 size: 16 residues.

The V gene is TRBV23-1, the J gene TRBJ2-7; 7 nucleotides match TRBD1. TRBV23-1 is designated an ORF whose function remains uncertain. V lost 2 bases, J lost 4 bases, and 20 bases stayed unmatched. The CDR3 covers 19 residues. CDR3 region: CASSQTQKNWDRRKYEQYV. In DNA form, the CDR3 reads TGCGCCAGCAGTCAAACTCAAAAAAATTGGGACAGACGAAAGTACGAGCAGTACGTC.

The genes are TRBV6-2 or TRBV6-3 and TRBJ2-3, with D possibly matching TRBD2 (6 bases). V shed 2 bases and J shed 4 bases, with 13 bases lying between them. This CDR3 contains 15 residues. From germline, CDR1 is MNHEY and CDR2 SVGEGT. CDR3 region: CASSYGGWRPDTQYF. DNA of the CDR3: TGTGCCAGCAGTTACGGGGGGTGGAGGCCAGATACGCAGTATTTT.

This clone was picked up a small number of times. This chain's CDR3 is CASSFTGGNEAFF. CDR3 DNA: TGTGCCAGCAGCTTCACAGGGGGGAATGAAGCTTTCTTT. The chain carries TRBV11-3 and TRBJ1-1; 8 nucleotides line up with TRBD1. CDR3 length: 13 residues. The germline gives CDR1 SGHNT, CDR2 YENEEA. With V trimmed by 3 bases and J by 7 bases, 4 bases remained unmatched.

This clone has only one observation. The chain couples TRBV19 to TRBJ2-3; TRBD1 agrees at 9 bases. The ends lost 4 bases at V and 0 bases at J; junction bases unmatched: 11. Germline CDR1 LNHDA, CDR2 SQIVND (reference sequence). CDR3 length: 18 residues. CDR3 coding DNA: TGTGCCAGTAGTACCCCGGGACAGGGATACTCTAGCACAGATACGCAGTATTTT. The encoded protein is CASSTPGQGYSSTDTQYF.

This chain connects TRBV4-1 to TRBJ2-3; 10 positions match TRBD2. Germline loops: CDR1 MGHRA, CDR2 YSYEKL. The CDR3 runs 18 residues. The V segment lost 1 base and the J segment 6 bases; nucleotides outside the gene matches: 13. This CDR3 is CASSQVLTSGTPGDTQYF. The CDR3 coding sequence is TGCGCCAGCAGCCAAGTTTTAACTAGCGGGACTCCCGGGGATACGCAGTATTTT.

V gene TRBV4-1 combines with J gene TRBJ2-1; no clear D gene. From germline, CDR1 is MGHRA and CDR2 YSYEKL. The CDR3 loop spans 18 amino acids. The V gene lost 4 bases and the J gene lost 4 bases, with 23 bases spanning the gap. The chain's CDR3 is CASSLRDFGRSLYNEQFF. CDR3 bases: TGCGCCAGCAGCCTACGCGATTTTGGGCGTAGTCTATACAATGAGCAGTTCTTC.

V gene TRBV2 combines with J gene TRBJ2-5; 7 nucleotides match TRBD2. CDR1 and CDR2 from the germline V gene are SNHLY and FYNNEI. The J segment lost 5 bases and the V segment lost 6 bases, leaving 9 bases of the junction unmatched. The CDR3 is 14 residues long. Here the CDR3 DNA reads TGTGCCAGCAGGGGTAGCGGGTTGTTCGAGACCCAGTACTTC. It is translated as CASRGSGLFETQYF.